The T cell receptor (beta chain) under discussion was sequenced for a study of early stage breast cancer tumors. Trimming shortened V by 3 bases and J by 7 bases, and 12 bases separated the two germline ends. Per germline, CDR1 GTSNPN and CDR2 SVGIG (reference sequence). The CDR3 runs 13 residues. The assay was immunoSEQ multiplex PCR, and TCRdb's table has in-frame clones only and misses some. The repertoire holds about 69,000 clones, 75% to 90% seen once, with about 4.8% in the top ten. The sequencing input was blood. The source is a person in their 40s with breast cancer. The chain employs TRBV30 and TRBJ2-2; possible D gene TRBD1, 6 bases. The chain's CDR3 is CAWRTTGSGELFF. In DNA form, the CDR3 reads TGTGCCTGGAGAACTACAGGGAGCGGGGAGCTGTTTTTT.